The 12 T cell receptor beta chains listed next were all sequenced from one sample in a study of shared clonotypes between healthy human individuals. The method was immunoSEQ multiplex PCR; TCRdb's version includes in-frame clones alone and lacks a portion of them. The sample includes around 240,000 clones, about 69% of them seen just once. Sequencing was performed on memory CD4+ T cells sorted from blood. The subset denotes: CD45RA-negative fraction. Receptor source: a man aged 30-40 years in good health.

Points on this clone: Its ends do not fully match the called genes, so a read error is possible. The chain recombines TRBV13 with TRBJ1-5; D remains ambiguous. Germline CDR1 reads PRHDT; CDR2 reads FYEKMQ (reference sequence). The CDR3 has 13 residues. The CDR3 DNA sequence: TGCGCCAGCAGCCAAGACATCAATCAGCCCCAGCATTTT. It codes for CASSQDINQPQHF.

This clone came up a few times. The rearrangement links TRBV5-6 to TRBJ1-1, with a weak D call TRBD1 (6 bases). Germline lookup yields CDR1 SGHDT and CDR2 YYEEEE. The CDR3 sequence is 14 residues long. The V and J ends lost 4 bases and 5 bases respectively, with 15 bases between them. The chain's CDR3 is CASSMYHRVTEAFF. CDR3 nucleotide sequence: TGTGCCAGCAGCATGTACCACAGGGTAACTGAAGCTTTCTTT. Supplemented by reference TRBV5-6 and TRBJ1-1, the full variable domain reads DAGVTQSPTHLIKTRGQQVTLRCSPKSGHDTVSWYQQALGQGPQFIFQYYEEEERQRGNFPDRFSGHQFPNYSSELNVNALLLGDSALYLCASSMYHRVTEAFFGQGTRLTVV.

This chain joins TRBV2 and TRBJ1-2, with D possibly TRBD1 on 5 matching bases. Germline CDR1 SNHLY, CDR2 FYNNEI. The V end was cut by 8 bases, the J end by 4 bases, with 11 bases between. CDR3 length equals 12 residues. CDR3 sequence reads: CASSPQGYGYTF. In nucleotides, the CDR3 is TGTGCCAGCTCCCCCCAGGGCTATGGCTACACCTTC.

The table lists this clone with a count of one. CDR3 loop: CASGKGGRSGNTIYF. CDR3 DNA: TGTGCCAGCGGGAAAGGGGGCCGATCTGGAAACACCATATATTTT. The rearrangement uses TRBV6-5 and TRBJ1-3; TRBD1 matches 7 bases. The germline CDR1 and CDR2 sequences are MNHEY and SVGAGI. The CDR3 length is 15 residues. J lost 1 base, V lost 8 bases, and 8 bases had no gene match.

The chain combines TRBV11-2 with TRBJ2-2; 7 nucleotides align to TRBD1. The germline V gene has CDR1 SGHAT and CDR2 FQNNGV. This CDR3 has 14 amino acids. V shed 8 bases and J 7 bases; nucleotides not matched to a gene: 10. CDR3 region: CASLQGVVSGELFF. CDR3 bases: TGTGCCAGCCTCCAGGGGGTCGTTAGCGGGGAGCTGTTTTTT.

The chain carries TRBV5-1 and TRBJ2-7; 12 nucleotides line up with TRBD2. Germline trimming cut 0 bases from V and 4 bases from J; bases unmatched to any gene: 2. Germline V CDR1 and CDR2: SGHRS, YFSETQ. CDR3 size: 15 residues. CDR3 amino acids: CASSLVGLAGYEQYF. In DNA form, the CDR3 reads TGCGCCAGCAGCTTGGTCGGACTAGCGGGATACGAGCAGTACTTC.

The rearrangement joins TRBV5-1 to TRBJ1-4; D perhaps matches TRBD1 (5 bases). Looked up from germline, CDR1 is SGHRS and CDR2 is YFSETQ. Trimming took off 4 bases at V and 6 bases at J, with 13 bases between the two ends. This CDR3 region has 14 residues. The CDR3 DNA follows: TGCGCCAGCAGCCAGGGCGGGGCGGATGAAAAACTGTTTTTT. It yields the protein CASSQGGADEKLFF.

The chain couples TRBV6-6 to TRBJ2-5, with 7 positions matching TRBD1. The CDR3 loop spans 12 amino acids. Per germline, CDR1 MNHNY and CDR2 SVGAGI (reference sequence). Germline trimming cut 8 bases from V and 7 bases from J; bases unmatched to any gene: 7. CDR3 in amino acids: CASGKTGRTQYF. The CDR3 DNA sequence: TGTGCCAGCGGCAAGACAGGGCGGACCCAGTACTTC.

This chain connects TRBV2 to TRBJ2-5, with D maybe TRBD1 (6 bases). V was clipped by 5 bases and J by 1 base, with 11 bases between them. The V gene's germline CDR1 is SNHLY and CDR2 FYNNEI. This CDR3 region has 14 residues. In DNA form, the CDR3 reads TGTGCCAGCAGTTACCTGACAGGCCAAGAGACCCAGTACTTC. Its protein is CASSYLTGQETQYF.

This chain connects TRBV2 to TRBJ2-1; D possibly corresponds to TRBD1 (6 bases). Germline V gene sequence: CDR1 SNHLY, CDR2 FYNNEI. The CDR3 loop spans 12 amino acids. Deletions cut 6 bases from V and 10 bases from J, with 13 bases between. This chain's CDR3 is CASRAGAGEQFF. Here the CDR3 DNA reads TGTGCCAGCAGGGCAGGGGCTGGCGAGCAGTTCTTC.

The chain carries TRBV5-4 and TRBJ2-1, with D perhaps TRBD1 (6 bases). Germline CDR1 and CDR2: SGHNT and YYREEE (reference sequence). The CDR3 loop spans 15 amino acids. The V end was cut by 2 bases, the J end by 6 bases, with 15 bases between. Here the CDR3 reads CASSLGGVGANEQFF. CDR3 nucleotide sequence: TGTGCCAGCAGCTTAGGGGGAGTGGGGGCCAATGAGCAGTTCTTC.

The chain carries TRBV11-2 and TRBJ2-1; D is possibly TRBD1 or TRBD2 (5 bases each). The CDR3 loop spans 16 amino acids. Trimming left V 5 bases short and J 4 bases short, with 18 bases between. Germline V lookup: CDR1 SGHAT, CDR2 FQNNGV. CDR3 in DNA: TGTGCCAGCAGCCCGCCGGCGGCAGGGAGATACAATGAGCAGTTCTTC. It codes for CASSPPAAGRYNEQFF. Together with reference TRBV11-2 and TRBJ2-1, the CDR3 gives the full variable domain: EAGVAQSPRYKIIEKRQSVAFWCNPISGHATLYWYQQILGQGPKLLIQFQNNGVVDDSQLPKDRFSAERLKGVDSTLKIQPAKLEDSAVYLCASSPPAAGRYNEQFFGPGTRLTVL.